This T cell receptor (beta chain) came from a study of blood T cells in healthy people across ages. Study observations and caveats: TCR beta diversity correlated strongly with naive T cell percentage. Researchers said unsorted PBMCs prevented a conclusive naive versus antigen-experienced comparison.

CDR3 length: 15 amino acids. Trimming removed 4 bases from V and 5 bases from J, with 21 bases in between. From germline, CDR1 is SQVTM and CDR2 ANQGSEA. Worth noting for this clonotype: Its antigen is not identified.

The authors ran a second PCR of about 7 to 11 cycles using a sample-barcoded 5' primer and a J-beta primer mix. TCRdb re-analysed the 5' RACE reads in MiXCR, keeping a single row per CDR3 protein. The repertoire includes 910,000 or so distinct CDR3 sequences, 51% of them detected once, and around 21% sits in the top ten. Each donor had approximately 10 milliliters of peripheral blood drawn. This receptor was taken from a woman in her sixties or seventies in good health. Material for sequencing was blood. The rearrangement uses TRBV29-1 and TRBJ2-7; perhaps TRBD1 as D (6 bases). This CDR3 is CSVGGKQGPTDEQYF. In nucleotides, the CDR3 is TGCAGCGTTGGAGGGAAACAGGGACCAACCGACGAGCAGTACTTC.